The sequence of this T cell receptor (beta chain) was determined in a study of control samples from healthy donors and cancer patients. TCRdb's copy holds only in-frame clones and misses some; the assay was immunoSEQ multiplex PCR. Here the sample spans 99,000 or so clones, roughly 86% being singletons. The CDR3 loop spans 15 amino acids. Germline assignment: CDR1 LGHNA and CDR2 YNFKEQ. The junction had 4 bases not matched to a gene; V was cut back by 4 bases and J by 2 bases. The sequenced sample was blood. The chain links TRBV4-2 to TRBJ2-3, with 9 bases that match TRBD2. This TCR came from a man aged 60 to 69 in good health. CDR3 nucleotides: TGTGCCAGCAGCCCTCTAGCGGGATTCACAGATACGCAGTATTTT. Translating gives CASSPLAGFTDTQYF.